Below, 24 T cell receptor beta chains from the same sample are listed, as sequenced in a study of blood T cell repertoires in COVID-19. The data were produced by immunoSEQ multiplex PCR, yet TCRdb's version contains in-frame clones alone and is incomplete. Here the sample spans some 350,000 clones, approximately 88% being singletons. The material sequenced was peripheral blood. Receptor source: a woman aged 25 to 39 with COVID-19, enrolled during active disease.

This CDR3 is CASSLVTVVQGAGTDTQYF. The CDR3 nucleotides are TGTGCCAGCAGCTTAGTAACTGTCGTACAGGGGGCTGGCACAGATACGCAGTATTTT. J is TRBJ2-3 and V is TRBV11-2; 9 nucleotides align to TRBD1. Trimming removed 1 base from V and 1 base from J; junction bases left unmatched: 12. The CDR3 runs to 19 residues. Per the germline V gene, CDR1 is SGHAT and CDR2 is FQNNGV.

The chain joins TRBV6-5 to TRBJ2-1, with 10 bases that match TRBD2. The V and J ends lost 0 bases and 6 bases, in that order; junction bases with no gene match: 5. Germline values: CDR1 MNHEY, CDR2 SVGAGI. The CDR3 is 16 residues long. DNA of the CDR3: TGTGCCAGCAGTTACTCGAGCGGGGGGGGAATCAATGAGCAGTTCTTC. Translation gives CASSYSSGGGINEQFF.

The V call is TRBV6-2 or TRBV6-3, the J call TRBJ1-5; a possible D gene is TRBD1 (6 bases). The CDR3 totals 15 residues. Germline lookup yields CDR1 MNHEY and CDR2 SVGEGT. Trimming stripped 6 bases from V and 0 bases from J, with 12 bases between. The chain's CDR3 is CASSLTGYSNQPQHF. CDR3 nucleotide sequence: TGTGCCAGCAGCCTAACAGGGTATAGCAATCAGCCCCAGCATTTT.

Here the CDR3 DNA reads TGTGCCAGCACCCCCCGGGGGGATCTAAGAGCAGATACGCAGTATTTT. It specifies CASTPRGDLRADTQYF. This chain joins TRBV28 and TRBJ2-3, with 7 bases fitting TRBD2. The length of the CDR3 is 16 residues. Germline-derived CDR1 and CDR2 are MDHEN and SYDVKM. V was clipped by 7 bases and J by 4 bases; unmatched bases: 14. Supplemented by reference TRBV28 and TRBJ2-3, the full variable domain reads DVKVTQSSRYLVKRTGEKVFLECVQDMDHENMFWYRQDPGLGLRLIYFSYDVKMKEKGDIPEGYSVSREKKERFSLILESASTNQTSMYLCASTPRGDLRADTQYFGPGTRLTVL.

V is TRBV7-8 and J is TRBJ2-7; D might be TRBD1 (5 bases). The CDR3 totals 15 residues. Trimming took off 2 bases at V and 5 bases at J, with 16 bases between the two ends. Germline V gene data show CDR1 as SGHVS and CDR2 as FQNEAQ. CDR3 nucleotides: TGTGCCAGCAGCTTAACCGTGACTCAGGGCCACGAGCAGTACGTC. Residues: CASSLTVTQGHEQYV.

This clone showed up just once. The chain links TRBV28 to TRBJ2-1; D possibly corresponds to TRBD1 (5 bases). This CDR3 region has 18 residues. The germline CDR1 and CDR2 sequences are MDHEN and SYDVKM. V lost 2 bases and J lost 4, with 21 bases in between. The CDR3 DNA is TGTGCCAGCAGTTTAGATGGTGCTGGAGTTAGGGGATACAATGAGCAGTTCTTC. Translating gives CASSLDGAGVRGYNEQFF.

This chain connects TRBV9 to TRBJ2-2; possibly TRBD2 for D (7 bases). The CDR3 runs to 16 residues. Trimming pared 3 bases from V and 5 bases from J, leaving 17 bases between. CDR1 SGDLS and CDR2 YYNGEE come from the germline V gene. The CDR3 DNA reads as TGTGCCAGCAGCGAACGGGGGGCGATGGGAACCGGGGAGCTGTTTTTT. Residues: CASSERGAMGTGELFF.

The J gene is TRBJ2-7, the V gene TRBV5-1; no clear D gene. This CDR3 spans 13 amino acids. V was clipped by 5 bases and J by 3 bases, with 12 bases between them. Per the germline V gene, CDR1 is SGHRS and CDR2 is YFSETQ. This chain's CDR3 is CASSATTSYEQYF. CDR3 DNA: TGCGCCAGCAGTGCAACCACGAGCTACGAGCAGTACTTC.

V and J are TRBV11-2 and TRBJ1-1; the D is unclear. Trimming stripped 4 bases from V and 0 bases from J, with 6 bases between. CDR3 length: 13 amino acids. Germline CDR1 reads SGHAT; CDR2 reads FQNNGV. In DNA form, the CDR3 reads TGTGCCAGCAGCTCGCAGGTGAACACTGAAGCTTTCTTT. It is translated as CASSSQVNTEAFF.

The chain is built from TRBV5-1 and TRBJ1-2; possibly TRBD1 for D (6 bases). Germline CDR1 and CDR2: SGHRS and YFSETQ. The CDR3 runs 14 residues. Trimming pared 4 bases from V and 2 bases from J, leaving 12 bases between. CDR3 nucleotide sequence: TGCGCCAGCAGCACCGACGGACAGAACTATGGCTACACCTTC. It translates to CASSTDGQNYGYTF.

The chain recombines TRBV19 with TRBJ1-3, with 9 bases lining up with TRBD1. From germline, CDR1 is LNHDA and CDR2 SQIVND (reference sequence). V gave up 7 bases and J gave up 0 bases; unmatched junction bases: 7. CDR3 length: 16 residues. The CDR3 protein is CASIRDRAISGNTIYF. CDR3 nucleotide sequence: TGTGCCAGTATACGGGACAGGGCGATCTCTGGAAACACCATATATTTT. Complete variable domain (other parts from reference TRBV19 and TRBJ1-3): DGGITQSPKYLFRKEGQNVTLSCEQNLNHDAMYWYRQDPGQGLRLIYYSQIVNDFQKGDIAEGYSVSREKKESFPLTVTSAQKNPTAFYLCASIRDRAISGNTIYFGEGSWLTVV.

The chain has TRBV10-3 and TRBJ2-7, with 9 bases matching TRBD1. This CDR3 spans 16 amino acids. The junction had 6 bases not matched to a gene; V was cut back by 3 bases and J by 0 bases. Looked up from germline, CDR1 is ENHRY and CDR2 is SYGVKD. CDR3 region: CAISDSRDRVSYEQYV. CDR3 sequence (DNA): TGTGCCATCAGTGACTCCCGGGACAGGGTCTCCTACGAGCAGTACGTC.

This sequence joins TRBV6-5 and TRBJ1-3; D is uncertain. Germline-derived CDR1 and CDR2 are MNHEY and SVGAGI. CDR3 length: 14 amino acids. The V end lost 7 bases, the J end lost 6 bases, and 16 bases lay between the germline ends. CDR3 DNA sequence: TGTGCCAGCAAAATCGGACTGGTGGAAAACACCATATATTTT. Its protein is CASKIGLVENTIYF.

This clone was observed a single time. V is TRBV24-1 and J is TRBJ1-5, with D possibly TRBD1 on 6 matching bases. V lost 7 bases and J lost 2, with 14 bases in between. The CDR3 is 15 residues long. The germline CDR1 and CDR2 sequences are KGHDR and SFDVKD. Written as DNA, the CDR3 is TGTGCCACCAGGGGACAACGTGATGGCAATCAGCCCCAGCATTTT. Amino acids: CATRGQRDGNQPQHF.

This rearrangement joins TRBV4-3 to TRBJ1-4; tentative D call: TRBD1 (6 bases). CDR3 length: 17 amino acids. V was cut by 2 bases and J by 7 bases, with 20 bases left in between. Germline CDR1 and CDR2: LGHNA and YSLEER. This CDR3 is CASSQWGSGGLVEKLFF. In nucleotides, the CDR3 is TGCGCCAGCAGCCAATGGGGTTCTGGGGGCTTGGTTGAAAAACTGTTTTTT.

This chain links TRBV4-3 with TRBJ1-2; tentatively, D is TRBD1 (6 bases). CDR3 length: 18 amino acids. The V gene lost 0 bases and the J gene lost 5 bases, with 22 bases spanning the gap. In germline, CDR1 is LGHNA, CDR2 YSLEER. The CDR3 DNA sequence: TGCGCCAGCAGCCAAGATCTCCTTTTCGGTGCGGGGGCTTATGGCTACACCTTC. Its protein is CASSQDLLFGAGAYGYTF.

The genes are TRBV19 and TRBJ1-2; 7 bases align to TRBD1. In germline, CDR1 is LNHDA, CDR2 SQIVND (reference sequence). This CDR3 has 14 amino acids. J was trimmed by 4 bases and V by 2 bases; bases with no gene match: 4. For the CDR3, the DNA is TGTGCCAGTAGTATACAGGGGGTGGCCTATGGCTACACCTTC. It translates to CASSIQGVAYGYTF.

The V call is TRBV7-2, the J call TRBJ2-1; D is perhaps TRBD2 (5 bases). Trimming stripped 0 bases from V and 6 bases from J, with 15 bases between. Germline CDR1 SGHTA, CDR2 FQGNSA. This CDR3 has 16 residues. This CDR3 reads CASSLAGRGSRNEQFF. In DNA form, the CDR3 reads TGTGCCAGCAGCTTAGCGGGGAGAGGGTCCCGCAATGAGCAGTTCTTC.

A remark on this clone: Other DNA sequences from this sample encode an identical CDR3 as well. The V call is TRBV5-6, the J call TRBJ2-1; 9 bases agree with TRBD1. This CDR3 region has 15 residues. Germline CDR1 is SGHDT and CDR2 is YYEEEE. Losses at the gene ends were 3 bases for V and 2 bases for J; bases not matched to a gene: 3. This chain's CDR3 is CASSWGTGPYNEQFF. The CDR3 bases are TGTGCCAGCAGCTGGGGGACAGGGCCCTACAATGAGCAGTTCTTC.

The chain has TRBV30 and TRBJ2-2; no reliable D call. The length of the CDR3 is 12 residues. The V gene lost 0 bases and the J gene lost 4 bases, with 3 bases spanning the gap. The germline V gene has CDR1 GTSNPN and CDR2 SVGIG (reference sequence). The DNA of the CDR3 is TGTGCCTGGAGTGTCCTCACCGGGGAGCTGTTTTTT. It yields the protein CAWSVLTGELFF.

The chain links TRBV19 to TRBJ1-5; tentatively, D is TRBD1 (6 bases). This CDR3 contains 15 residues. Germline V CDR1 and CDR2: LNHDA, SQIVND (reference sequence). The V end lost 3 bases, the J end lost 1 base, and 10 bases lay between the germline ends. This CDR3 reads CASSIGQSSNQPQHF. Here the CDR3 DNA reads TGTGCCAGTAGTATTGGACAGTCAAGCAATCAGCCCCAGCATTTT.

This chain connects TRBV10-3 to TRBJ1-1; perhaps TRBD1 as D (6 bases). CDR1 and CDR2 from the germline V gene are ENHRY and SYGVKD. There are 14 residues in the CDR3. V lost 8 bases and J 3 bases, leaving 16 bases between the germline ends. The DNA of the CDR3 is TGTGCCATCTCGGACAGCCCAAGGGACACTGAAGCTTTCTTT. Protein product: CAISDSPRDTEAFF.

The V and J genes are TRBV29-1 and TRBJ1-1, with D hard to call. The CDR3 covers 12 residues. Per germline, CDR1 SQVTM and CDR2 ANQGSEA. V lost 5 bases and J lost 1, with 8 bases in between. CDR3 region: CSVRRENTEAFF. For the CDR3, the DNA is TGCAGCGTTAGACGGGAGAACACTGAAGCTTTCTTT. Looking up the rest from reference TRBV29-1 and TRBJ1-1 gives the full variable domain: SAVISQKPSRDICQRGTSLTIQCQVDSQVTMMFWYRQQPGQSLTLIATANQGSEATYESGFVIDKFPISRPNLTFSTLTVSNMSPEDSSIYLCSVRRENTEAFFGQGTRLTVV.

Only one count was recorded for this clone. The genes are TRBV29-1 and TRBJ2-5, with 7 bases that match TRBD2. V shed 0 bases and J 5 bases; nucleotides not matched to a gene: 6. Germline V gene data show CDR1 as SQVTM and CDR2 as ANQGSEA. The CDR3 loop spans 14 amino acids. In DNA form, the CDR3 reads TGCAGCGTTGAAGATCCAACGGGGGGTGAGACCCAGTACTTC. Encoded protein: CSVEDPTGGETQYF.